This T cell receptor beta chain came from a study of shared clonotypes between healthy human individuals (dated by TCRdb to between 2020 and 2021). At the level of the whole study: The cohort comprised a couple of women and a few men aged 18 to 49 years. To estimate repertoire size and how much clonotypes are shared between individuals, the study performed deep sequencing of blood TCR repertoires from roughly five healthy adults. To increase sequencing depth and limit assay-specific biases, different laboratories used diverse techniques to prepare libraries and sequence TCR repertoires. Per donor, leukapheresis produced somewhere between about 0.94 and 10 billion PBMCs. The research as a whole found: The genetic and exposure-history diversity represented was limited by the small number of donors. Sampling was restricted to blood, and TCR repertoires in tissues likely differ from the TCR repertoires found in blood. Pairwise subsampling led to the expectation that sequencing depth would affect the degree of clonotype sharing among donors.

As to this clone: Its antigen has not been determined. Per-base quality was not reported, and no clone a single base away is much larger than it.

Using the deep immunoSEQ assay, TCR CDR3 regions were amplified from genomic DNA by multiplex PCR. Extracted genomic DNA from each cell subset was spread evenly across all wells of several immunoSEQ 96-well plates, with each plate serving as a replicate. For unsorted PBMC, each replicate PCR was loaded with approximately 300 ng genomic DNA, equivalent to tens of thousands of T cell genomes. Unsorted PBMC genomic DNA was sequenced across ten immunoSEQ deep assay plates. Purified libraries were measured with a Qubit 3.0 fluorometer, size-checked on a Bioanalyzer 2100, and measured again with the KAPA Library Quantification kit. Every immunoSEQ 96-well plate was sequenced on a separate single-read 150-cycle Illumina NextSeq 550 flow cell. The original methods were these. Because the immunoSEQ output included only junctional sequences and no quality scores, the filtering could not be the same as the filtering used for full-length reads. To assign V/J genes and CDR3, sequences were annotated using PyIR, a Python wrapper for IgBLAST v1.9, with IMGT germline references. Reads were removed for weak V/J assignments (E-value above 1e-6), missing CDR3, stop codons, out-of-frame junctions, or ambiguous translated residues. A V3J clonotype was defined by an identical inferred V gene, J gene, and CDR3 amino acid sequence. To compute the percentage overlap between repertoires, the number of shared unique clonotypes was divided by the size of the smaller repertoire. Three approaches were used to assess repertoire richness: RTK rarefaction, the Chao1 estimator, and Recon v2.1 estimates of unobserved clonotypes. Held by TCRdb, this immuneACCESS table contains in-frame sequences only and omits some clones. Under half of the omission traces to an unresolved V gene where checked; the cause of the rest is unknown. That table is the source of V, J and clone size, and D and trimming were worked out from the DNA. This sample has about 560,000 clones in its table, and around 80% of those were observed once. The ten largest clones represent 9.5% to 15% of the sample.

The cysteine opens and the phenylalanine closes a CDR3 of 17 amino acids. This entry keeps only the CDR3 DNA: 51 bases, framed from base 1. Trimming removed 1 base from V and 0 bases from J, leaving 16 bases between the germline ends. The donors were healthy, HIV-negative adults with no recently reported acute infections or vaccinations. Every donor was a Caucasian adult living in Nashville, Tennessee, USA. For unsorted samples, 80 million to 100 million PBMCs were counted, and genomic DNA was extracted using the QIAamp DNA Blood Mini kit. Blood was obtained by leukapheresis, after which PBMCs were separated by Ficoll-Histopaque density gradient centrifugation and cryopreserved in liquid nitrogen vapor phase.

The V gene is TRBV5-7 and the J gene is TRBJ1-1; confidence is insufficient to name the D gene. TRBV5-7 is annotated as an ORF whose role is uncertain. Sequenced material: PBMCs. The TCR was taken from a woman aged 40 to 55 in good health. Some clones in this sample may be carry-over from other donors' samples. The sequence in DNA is TGTGCCAGCAGCTTGAAAGGGATAGACCACATGAACACTGAAGCTTTCTTT. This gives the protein CASSLKGIDHMNTEAFF.